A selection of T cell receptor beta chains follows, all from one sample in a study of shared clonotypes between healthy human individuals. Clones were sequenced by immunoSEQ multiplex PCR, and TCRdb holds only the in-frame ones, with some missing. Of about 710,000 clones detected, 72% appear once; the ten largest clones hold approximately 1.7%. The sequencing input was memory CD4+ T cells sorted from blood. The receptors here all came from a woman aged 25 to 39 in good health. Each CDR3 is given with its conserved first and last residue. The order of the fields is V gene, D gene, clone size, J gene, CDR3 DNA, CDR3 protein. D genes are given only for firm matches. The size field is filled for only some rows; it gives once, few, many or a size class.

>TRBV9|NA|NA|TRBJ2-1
TGTGCCAGCAGCGTAGCTACAGGAAAGTCCTACAATGAGCAGTTCTTC
CASSVATGKSYNEQFF
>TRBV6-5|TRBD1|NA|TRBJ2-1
TGTGCCAGCAATATGGACAGGGGTTCCTACAATGAGCAGTTCTTC
CASNMDRGSYNEQFF
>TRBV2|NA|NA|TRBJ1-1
TGTGCCAGCATTATGGACGGGGCGACTGAAGCTTTCTTT
CASIMDGATEAFF
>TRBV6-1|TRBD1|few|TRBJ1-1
TGTGCCGAAGGACAGGGGGCAACTGAAGCTTTCTTT
CAEGQGATEAFF
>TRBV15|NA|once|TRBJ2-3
TGTGCCACCAGCAACGCTCTTTGGCCCACCACAGATACGCAGTATTTT
CATSNALWPTTDTQYF
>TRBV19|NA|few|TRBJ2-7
TGTGCCAGTAGTATATGGGCAGGGGCCTACGAGCAGTACTTC
CASSIWAGAYEQYF
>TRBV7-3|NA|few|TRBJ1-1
TGTGCCAGCTCCCGCGGACGCCACACTGAAGCTTTCTTT
CASSRGRHTEAFF
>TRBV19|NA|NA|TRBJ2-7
TGTGCCAGTAGCAAGGACAAACACTACGAGCAGTACTTC
CASSKDKHYEQYF
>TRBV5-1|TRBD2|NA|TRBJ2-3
TGCGCCAGCAGCTTGGAGGCTAGCGGGAGGTCAGATACGCAGTATTTT
CASSLEASGRSDTQYF
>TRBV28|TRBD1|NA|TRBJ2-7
TGTGCCAGCAGCCGGGGACAGGACCCCTACGAGCAGTACTTC
CASSRGQDPYEQYF
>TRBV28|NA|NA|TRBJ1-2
TGTGCCAGCAGTTTGACGGCGGCGAGGGGCTACACCTTC
CASSLTAARGYTF
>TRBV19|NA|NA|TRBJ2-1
TGTGCCAGTAGTATTGTTGAGGGATCGAATGAGCAGTTCTTC
CASSIVEGSNEQFF
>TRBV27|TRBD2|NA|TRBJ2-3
TGTGCCAGCAGTTGGCGACTAGCGGGCCAAGATACGCAGTATTTT
CASSWRLAGQDTQYF
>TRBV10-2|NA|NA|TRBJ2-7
TGCGCCAGCAGGGGGGCGGGAGCCTCGGGGGAGCAGTACTTC
CASRGAGASGEQYF
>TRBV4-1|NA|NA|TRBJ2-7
TGCGCCAGCAGCCAAGTAACAGGGTCTTCTGGGGAGCAGTACTTC
CASSQVTGSSGEQYF
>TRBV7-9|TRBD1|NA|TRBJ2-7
TGTGCCAGCGGAAAGACAGGGGCCGCTCGGTCCCGAGAGCAGTACTTC
CASGKTGAARSREQYF
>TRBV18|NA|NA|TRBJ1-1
TGTGCCAGCTCCCCAGAAATCTACACTGAAGCTTTCTTT
CASSPEIYTEAFF
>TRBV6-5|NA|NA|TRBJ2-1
TGTGCCAGCAGAACCTGGGCCGCAAATGAGCAGTTCTTC
CASRTWAANEQFF
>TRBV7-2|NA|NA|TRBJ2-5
TGTGCCAGCAGCCAAGATAGGGCAACGGAGACCCAGTACTTC
CASSQDRATETQYF
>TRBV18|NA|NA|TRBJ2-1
TGTGCCAGCTCACCACGTTTGGATGAGCAGTTCTTC
CASSPRLDEQFF
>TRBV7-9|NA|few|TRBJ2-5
TGTGCCAGCAGTCAAAGACAAGCCCAAGAGACCCAGTACTTC
CASSQRQAQETQYF
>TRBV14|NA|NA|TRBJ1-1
TGTGCCAGCAGCCAACGGGAACCCAAAAATAACACTGAAGCTTTCTTT
CASSQREPKNNTEAFF
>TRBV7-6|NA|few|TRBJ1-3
TGTGCCAGCAGCTCCCGAGACACCGCCTCTGGAAACACCATATATTTT
CASSSRDTASGNTIYF
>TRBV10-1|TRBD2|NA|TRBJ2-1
TGCGCCAGCAGTCTTCAGCGGGAGCTCGAGCAGTTCTTC
CASSLQRELEQFF
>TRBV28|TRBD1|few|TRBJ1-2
TGTGCCAGCAGTTTGAAGCAGGGGGAGGGCTACACCTTC
CASSLKQGEGYTF
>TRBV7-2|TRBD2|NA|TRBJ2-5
TGTGCCAGCAGCTTATCCCAGGGACTAGCGGGAGGGACCCAGTACTTC
CASSLSQGLAGGTQYF
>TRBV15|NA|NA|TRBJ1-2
TGTGCCACCAGCAGAGATACAACCGGACAGCTCGGTGGCTACACCTTC
CATSRDTTGQLGGYTF
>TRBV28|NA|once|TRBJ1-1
TGTGCCAGCAAAACTAGGGGAAGGGCTGAAGCTTTCTTT
CASKTRGRAEAFF
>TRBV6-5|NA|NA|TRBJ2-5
TGTGCCAGCAGTTACCAAGCAGGAGTAGAGACCCAGTACTTC
CASSYQAGVETQYF
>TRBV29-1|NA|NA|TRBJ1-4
TGCAGCGTTACTACGGGGATTAATGAAAAACTGTTTTTT
CSVTTGINEKLFF
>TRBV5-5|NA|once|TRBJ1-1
TGTGCCAGCAGCGTCCTCAGGGAACACACTGAAGCTTTCTTT
CASSVLREHTEAFF
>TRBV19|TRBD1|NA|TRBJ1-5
TGTGCCAGTCGGACAGGTAGCAATCAGCCCCAGCATTTT
CASRTGSNQPQHF
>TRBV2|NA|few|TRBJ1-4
TGTGCCAGCAGACTTACAGGGATGGAGGGTGAAAAACTGTTTTTT
CASRLTGMEGEKLFF
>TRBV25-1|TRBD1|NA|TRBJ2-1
TGTGCCAGCAGTGCCCTGACAGGGACTGAGCAGTTCTTC
CASSALTGTEQFF
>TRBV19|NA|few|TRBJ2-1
TGTGCCAGTAGTACGTCCGGGACAAACTACAATGAGCAGTTCTTC
CASSTSGTNYNEQFF
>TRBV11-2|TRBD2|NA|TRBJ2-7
TGTGCCAGCTCTGCCGGGACTAGCGGGAGCTTTCCCTACGAGCAGTACTTC
CASSAGTSGSFPYEQYF
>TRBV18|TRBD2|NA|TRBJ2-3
TGTGCCAGCTCACCACGTGGACTAGCAACGGATACGCAGTATTTT
CASSPRGLATDTQYF
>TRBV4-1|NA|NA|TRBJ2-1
TGCGCCAGCAGCCCCCGCGTGTCCAATGAGCAGTTCTTC
CASSPRVSNEQFF
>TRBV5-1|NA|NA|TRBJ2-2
TGCGCCAGCAGCCCGCGGGGAGGACCCCCGAACACCGGGGAGCTGTTTTTT
CASSPRGGPPNTGELFF
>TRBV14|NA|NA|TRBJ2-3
TGTGCCAGCAGCCAAGATCTCTCAGCGATTACGCAGTATTTT
CASSQDLSAITQYF
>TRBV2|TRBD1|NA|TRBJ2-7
TGTGCCAGCAGTGGGGACAGGGGTTCCTCCAAACAGTACTTC
CASSGDRGSSKQYF
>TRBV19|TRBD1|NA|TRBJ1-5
TGTGCCAGTAGTAGCAAGACAGGGGGCGAGTTTCAGCCCCAGCATTTT
CASSSKTGGEFQPQHF
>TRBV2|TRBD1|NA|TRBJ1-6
TGTGCCAGCAGCCGGGACAGGGCTGCTTCACCCCTCCACTTT
CASSRDRAASPLHF
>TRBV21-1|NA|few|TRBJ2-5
TGTGCCAGCAGCAAAGAGGAAGGACGGTCGGGGGAGACCCAGTACTTC
CASSKEEGRSGETQYF
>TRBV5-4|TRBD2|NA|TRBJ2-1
TGTGCCAGCAGCTTGCCCTTAGCGGGAGCTGAGCAGTTCTTC
CASSLPLAGAEQFF
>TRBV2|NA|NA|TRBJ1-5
TGTGCCAGCAGTGACGCAGGGCTCGCTCAGCCCCAGCATTTT
CASSDAGLAQPQHF
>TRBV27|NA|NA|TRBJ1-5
TGTGCCAGCAGTAAGGAGGGATTGGGGCCCCAGCATTTT
CASSKEGLGPQHF
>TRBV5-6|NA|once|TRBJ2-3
TGTGCCAGCAGCCGGGCGCCCCTGGGAGATACGCAGTATTTT
CASSRAPLGDTQYF
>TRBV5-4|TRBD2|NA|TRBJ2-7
TGTGCCAGCAGCTTGGGGGTAGCGGGAGGCTACGAGCAGTACTTC
CASSLGVAGGYEQYF
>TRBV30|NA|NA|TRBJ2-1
TGTGCCTGGAGTGTACGGTACGACAATGAGCAGTTCTTC
CAWSVRYDNEQFF
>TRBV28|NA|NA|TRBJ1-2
TGTGCCAGCAGTTCTCTCAGAGGTCTCAACTATGGCTACACCTTC
CASSSLRGLNYGYTF
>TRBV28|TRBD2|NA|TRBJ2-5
TGTGCCAGCAGTCCCGCCGGGACTATACAAGAGACCCAGTACTTC
CASSPAGTIQETQYF
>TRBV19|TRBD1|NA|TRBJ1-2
TGTGCCAGTAGTTCCGAGGGGACAGCCTTCTATGGCTACACCTTC
CASSSEGTAFYGYTF